This TCR beta chain was profiled in a study of blood T cell repertoires in COVID-19. Overall study context: Sources were T cells, B-cell-depleted T cells, or PBMCs; the material itself was cDNA or gDNA.

This clone showed up just once. Clones were sequenced by immunoSEQ multiplex PCR, and TCRdb holds only the in-frame ones, with some missing. The table lists about 340,000 clones, over 70% of them singletons. This sequence was found in a man aged 30 to 39 with active or convalescent COVID-19. Sequenced: peripheral blood.

The CDR3 nucleotides read TGCAGCGGACTCTCCGCAGGGGGTTCCACTGAAGCTTTCTTT. This encodes CSGLSAGGSTEAFF. The rearrangement uses TRBV29-1 and TRBJ1-1; 7 positions match TRBD1. This CDR3 contains 14 residues. Trimming removed 7 bases from V and 4 bases from J; junction bases left unmatched: 12. Germline loops: CDR1 SQVTM, CDR2 ANQGSEA. Full variable domain (outside the CDR3, taken from reference TRBV29-1 and TRBJ1-1): SAVISQKPSRDICQRGTSLTIQCQVDSQVTMMFWYRQQPGQSLTLIATANQGSEATYESGFVIDKFPISRPNLTFSTLTVSNMSPEDSSIYLCSGLSAGGSTEAFFGQGTRLTVV.